The 10 T cell receptor beta chains presented below share a single source sample, sequenced in a study of OX40 agonist ivuxolimab in advanced cancers. TCRdb's table, derived via immunoSEQ multiplex PCR, lists solely in-frame clones and lacks some. The sample lists more than 100,000 clones, more than 85% occurring once. This sample comprised CD4+ or CD8+ T cells sorted from blood, obtained in a trial of the OX40 agonist ivuxolimab. These receptors were obtained from an adult with an advanced solid tumor such as melanoma, head and neck, liver or kidney cancer.

The chain is built from TRBV27 and TRBJ2-5, with D possibly being TRBD1 or TRBD2 (5 bases each). The CDR3 has 14 residues. Germline assignment: CDR1 MNHEY and CDR2 SMNVEV (reference sequence). Deletions cut 4 bases from V and 5 bases from J, with 14 bases between. The CDR3 DNA follows: TGTGCCAGCAGTTCTGGGGACCGAGGGGAGACCCAGTACTTC. It is translated as CASSSGDRGETQYF.

The chain carries TRBV27 and TRBJ2-5, with TRBD2 matching over 8 bases. CDR3 size: 16 residues. The ends lost 4 bases at V and 3 bases at J; junction bases unmatched: 10. Germline V CDR1 and CDR2: MNHEY, SMNVEV (reference sequence). CDR3: CASSSPGLAGKETQYF. In nucleotides, the CDR3 is TGTGCCAGCAGTTCCCCCGGGTTAGCGGGAAAAGAGACCCAGTACTTC.

The chain has TRBV4-3 and TRBJ2-5; perhaps TRBD2 as D (5 bases). This CDR3 comprises 16 residues. V lost 1 base and J 1 base, leaving 13 bases between the germline ends. CDR1 LGHNA and CDR2 YSLEER come from the germline V gene. DNA for the CDR3: TGCGCCAGCAGCCAAGGAGAGGGTTTGGGCCAAGAGACCCAGTACTTC. Translated, it gives CASSQGEGLGQETQYF.

The V and J genes are TRBV7-9 and TRBJ1-2; no clear D gene. The CDR3 is 13 amino acids. Germline values: CDR1 SEHNR, CDR2 FQNEAQ (reference sequence). V lost 1 base, J lost 3 bases, and 6 bases lay in between. This chain's CDR3 is CASSLGADYGYTF. As DNA, the CDR3 is TGTGCCAGCAGCTTAGGAGCAGACTATGGCTACACCTTC. The full variable domain, with the rest looked up from reference TRBV7-9 and TRBJ1-2, is DTGVSQNPRHKITKRGQNVTFRCDPISEHNRLYWYRQTLGQGPEFLTYFQNEAQLEKSRLLSDRFSAERPKGSFSTLEIQRTEQGDSAMYLCASSLGADYGYTFGSGTRLTVV.

The V call is TRBV19, the J call TRBJ1-1, with TRBD1 matching 7 bases. Germline CDR1 and CDR2: LNHDA and SQIVND (reference sequence). After removal of 5 bases from V and 1 base from J, the junction contained 1 base not matched to a gene. The CDR3 length is 13 residues. The CDR3 coding sequence is TGTGCCAGTAGTGACAGGGAGAACACTGAAGCTTTCTTT. It encodes CASSDRENTEAFF.

The chain employs TRBV30 and TRBJ1-5; D is ambiguous. Trimming took off 3 bases at V and 5 bases at J, with 11 bases between the two ends. Germline V gene sequence: CDR1 GTSNPN, CDR2 SVGIG (reference sequence). The length of the CDR3 is 13 residues. CDR3 sequence: CAWSTGVHQPQHF. The CDR3 DNA is TGTGCCTGGAGCACCGGGGTTCATCAGCCCCAGCATTTT. The variable domain in full, with the rest retrieved from reference TRBV30 and TRBJ1-5, is SQTIHQWPATLVQPVGSPLSLECTVEGTSNPNLYWYRQAAGRGLQLLFYSVGIGQISSEVPQNLSASRPQDRQFILSSKKLLLSDSGFYLCAWSTGVHQPQHFGDGTRLSIL.

The chain combines TRBV19 with TRBJ1-5; the D is unclear. The ends were cut back, 8 bases at V and 8 bases at J, with 16 bases in the middle. This CDR3 is 13 amino acids long. The germline V gene has CDR1 LNHDA and CDR2 SQIVND (reference sequence). In DNA form, the CDR3 reads TGTGCCAGTGGCCGGAGGGCGGGAAAGCCCCAGCATTTT. Encoded protein: CASGRRAGKPQHF. The variable domain in full, completed from reference TRBV19 and TRBJ1-5, reads DGGITQSPKYLFRKEGQNVTLSCEQNLNHDAMYWYRQDPGQGLRLIYYSQIVNDFQKGDIAEGYSVSREKKESFPLTVTSAQKNPTAFYLCASGRRAGKPQHFGDGTRLSIL.

This clone has only a few counts. The chain combines TRBV10-1 with TRBJ1-6; the D gene is possibly TRBD1 (6 bases). The germline V gene has CDR1 WNHNN and CDR2 SYGVQD (reference sequence). V lost 4 bases and J lost 10, with 11 bases in between. The CDR3 contains 13 residues. The CDR3 here is CASSVEGDSPLHF. DNA for the CDR3: TGCGCCAGCAGTGTTGAGGGGGACTCACCCCTCCACTTT.

The chain has TRBV11-3 and TRBJ2-2; a possible D gene is TRBD1 (6 bases). Germline V gene sequence: CDR1 SGHNT, CDR2 YENEEA. Between the trimmed V and J ends, which lost 2 bases and 3 bases, there was a span of 10 bases. The CDR3 runs 15 residues. For the CDR3, the DNA is TGTGCCAGCAGCTTAAGGCAGGGGCACACCGGGGAGCTGTTTTTT. Its translation: CASSLRQGHTGELFF.

J is TRBJ1-3 and V is TRBV21-1; TRBD1 is the table's D call, not checked against the DNA. TRBV21-1 is reported as a pseudogene. The length of the CDR3 is 17 residues. CDR3 DNA sequence: TGTGCCAGCAACCGGGACAGGCAAAGAGTTTCTGGAAACACCATATATTTT. As protein: CASNRDRQRVSGNTIYF.